The sequence of this T cell receptor beta chain was determined in a study of T-cell memory formation after mild COVID-19. General study points: Pre-infection memory harbored some responding clones, suggesting cross-reactive memory joined. Second-wave clones peaking on day 37 lacked confirmed SARS-CoV-2 specificity. Clones that contracted clustered mainly in CM and EM if CD4+ and in EMRA if CD8+. CD4/CD8 balance characterized clones contracting day 15 to 85, and CD4+ skew characterized later expanders.

TCRdb used MiXCR to reprocess the 5' RACE reads, holding one entry per CDR3 protein. Of more than 110,000 distinct CDR3 sequences detected, 11% to 15% appear once; the ten largest clones hold around 27%. The CDR3 sequence is 17 residues long. Germline CDR1 reads SGHVS; CDR2 reads FNYEAQ. V shed 0 bases and J 4 bases; nucleotides not matched to a gene: 7. A remark on this clonotype: Its antigen remains unknown.

This TCR derives from an adult woman who had mild COVID-19 (a few samples of this study predate the infection). Cell type and time point are not known. The specimen sequenced was PBMCs or a T cell subset sorted from them (not recorded which). The chain has TRBV7-6 and TRBJ2-3; 10 nucleotides agree with TRBD2. The CDR3 is CASSLALSGGAADTQYF. The CDR3 DNA is TGTGCCAGCAGCTTAGCGCTAAGCGGGGGGGCTGCAGATACGCAGTATTTT. The complete variable domain, with remaining parts taken from reference TRBV7-6 and TRBJ2-3, reads GAGVSQSPRYKVTKRGQDVALRCDPISGHVSLYWYRQALGQGPEFLTYFNYEAQQDKSGLPNDRFSAERPEGSISTLTIQRTEQRDSAMYRCASSLALSGGAADTQYFGPGTRLTVL.